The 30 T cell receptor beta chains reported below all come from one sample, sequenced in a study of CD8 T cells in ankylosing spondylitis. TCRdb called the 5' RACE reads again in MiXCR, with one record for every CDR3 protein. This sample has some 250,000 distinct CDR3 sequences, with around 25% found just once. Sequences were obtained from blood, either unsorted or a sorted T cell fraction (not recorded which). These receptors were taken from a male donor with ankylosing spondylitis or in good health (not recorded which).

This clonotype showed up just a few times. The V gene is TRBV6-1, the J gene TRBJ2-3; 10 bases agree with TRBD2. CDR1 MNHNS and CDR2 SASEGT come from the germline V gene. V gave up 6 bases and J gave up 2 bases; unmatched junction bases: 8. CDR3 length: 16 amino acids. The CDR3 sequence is CASSGTSGAITDTQYF. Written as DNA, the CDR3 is TGTGCCAGCAGCGGTACTAGCGGGGCGATCACAGATACGCAGTATTTT.

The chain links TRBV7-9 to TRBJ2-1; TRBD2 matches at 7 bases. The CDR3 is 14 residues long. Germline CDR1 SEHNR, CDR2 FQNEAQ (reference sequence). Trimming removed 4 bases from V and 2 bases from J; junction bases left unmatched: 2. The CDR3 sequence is CASSYGTTYNEQFF. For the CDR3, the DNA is TGTGCCAGCAGCTACGGGACTACCTACAATGAGCAGTTCTTC. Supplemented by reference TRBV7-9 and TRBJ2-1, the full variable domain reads DTGVSQNPRHKITKRGQNVTFRCDPISEHNRLYWYRQTLGQGPEFLTYFQNEAQLEKSRLLSDRFSAERPKGSFSTLEIQRTEQGDSAMYLCASSYGTTYNEQFFGPGTRLTVL.

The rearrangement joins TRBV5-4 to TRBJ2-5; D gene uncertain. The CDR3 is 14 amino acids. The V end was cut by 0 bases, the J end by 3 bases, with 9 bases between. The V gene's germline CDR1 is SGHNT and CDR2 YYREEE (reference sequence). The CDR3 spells CASSLVASKETQYF. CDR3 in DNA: TGTGCCAGCAGCTTGGTTGCCAGTAAAGAGACCCAGTACTTC.

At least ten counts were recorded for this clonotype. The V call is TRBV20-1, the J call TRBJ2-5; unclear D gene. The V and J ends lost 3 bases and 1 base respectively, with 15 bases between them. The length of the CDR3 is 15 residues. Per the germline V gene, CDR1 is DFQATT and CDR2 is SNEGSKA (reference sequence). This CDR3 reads CSARSRSRTQETQYF. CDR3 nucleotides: TGCAGTGCTAGGAGTAGGTCCCGAACCCAAGAGACCCAGTACTTC.

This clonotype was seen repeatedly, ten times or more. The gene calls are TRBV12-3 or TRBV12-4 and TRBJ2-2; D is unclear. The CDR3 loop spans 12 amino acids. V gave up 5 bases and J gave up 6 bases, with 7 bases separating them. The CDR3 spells CASSPSAGELFF. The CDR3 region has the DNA TGTGCCAGCAGTCCTTCCGCCGGGGAGCTGTTTTTT.

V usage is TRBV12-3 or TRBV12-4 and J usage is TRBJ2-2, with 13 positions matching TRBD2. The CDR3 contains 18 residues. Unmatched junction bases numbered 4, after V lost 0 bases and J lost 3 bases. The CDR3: CASSLARLAGGYTGELFF. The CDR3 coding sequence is TGTGCCAGCAGTTTAGCTCGACTAGCGGGGGGCTACACCGGGGAGCTGTTTTTT.

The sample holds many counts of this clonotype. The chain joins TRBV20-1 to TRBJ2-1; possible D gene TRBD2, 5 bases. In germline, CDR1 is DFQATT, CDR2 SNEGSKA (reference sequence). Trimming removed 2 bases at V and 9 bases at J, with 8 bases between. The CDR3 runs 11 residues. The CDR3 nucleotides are TGCAGTGCTAGACTAGCTCTTGAGCAGTTCTTC. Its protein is CSARLALEQFF.

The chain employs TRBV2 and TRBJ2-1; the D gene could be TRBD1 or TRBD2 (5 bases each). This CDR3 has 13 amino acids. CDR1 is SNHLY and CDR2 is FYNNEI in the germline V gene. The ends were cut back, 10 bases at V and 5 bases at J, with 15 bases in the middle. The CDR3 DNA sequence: TGTGCCACTAGGGGAGATGGCAACAATGAGCAGTTCTTC. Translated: CATRGDGNNEQFF.

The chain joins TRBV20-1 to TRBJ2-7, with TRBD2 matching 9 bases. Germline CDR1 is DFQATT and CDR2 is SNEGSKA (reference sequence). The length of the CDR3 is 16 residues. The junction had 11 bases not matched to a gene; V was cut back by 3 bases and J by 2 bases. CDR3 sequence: CSASKSAGGDPYEQYF. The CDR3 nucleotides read TGCAGTGCTAGCAAATCTGCGGGGGGGGATCCCTACGAGCAGTACTTC.

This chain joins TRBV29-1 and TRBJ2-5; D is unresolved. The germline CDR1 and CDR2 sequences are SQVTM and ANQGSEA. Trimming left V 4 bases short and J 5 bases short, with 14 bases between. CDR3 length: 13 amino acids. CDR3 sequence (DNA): TGCAGCGTTGGGCCCAGGCTTAGGGAGACCCAGTACTTC. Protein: CSVGPRLRETQYF.

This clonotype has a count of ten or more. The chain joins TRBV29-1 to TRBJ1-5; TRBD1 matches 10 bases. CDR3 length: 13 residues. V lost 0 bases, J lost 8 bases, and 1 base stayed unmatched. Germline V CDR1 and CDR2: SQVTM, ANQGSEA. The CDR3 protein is CSVEEGTGEPQHF. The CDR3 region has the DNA TGCAGCGTTGAAGAGGGGACAGGGGAGCCCCAGCATTTT.

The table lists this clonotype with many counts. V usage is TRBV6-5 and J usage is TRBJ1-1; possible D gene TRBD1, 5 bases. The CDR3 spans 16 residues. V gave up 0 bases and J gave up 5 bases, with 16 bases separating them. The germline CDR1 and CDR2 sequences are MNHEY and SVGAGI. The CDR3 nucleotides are TGTGCCAGCAGTTACTCTGCAGGGCCGGCGGGGACTGAAGCTTTCTTT. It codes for CASSYSAGPAGTEAFF.

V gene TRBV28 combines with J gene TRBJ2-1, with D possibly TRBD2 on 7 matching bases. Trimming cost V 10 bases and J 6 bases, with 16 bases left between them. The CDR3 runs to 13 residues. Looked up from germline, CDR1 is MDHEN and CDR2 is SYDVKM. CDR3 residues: CATFGEGGNEQFF. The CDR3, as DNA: TGTGCCACCTTTGGGGAGGGGGGCAATGAGCAGTTCTTC.

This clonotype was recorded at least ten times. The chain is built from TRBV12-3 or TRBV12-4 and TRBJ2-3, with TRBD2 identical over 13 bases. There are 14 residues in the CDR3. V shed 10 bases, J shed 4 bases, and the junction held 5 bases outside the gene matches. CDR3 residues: CATQLAGGPDTQYF. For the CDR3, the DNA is TGTGCCACCCAACTAGCGGGGGGGCCAGATACGCAGTATTTT.

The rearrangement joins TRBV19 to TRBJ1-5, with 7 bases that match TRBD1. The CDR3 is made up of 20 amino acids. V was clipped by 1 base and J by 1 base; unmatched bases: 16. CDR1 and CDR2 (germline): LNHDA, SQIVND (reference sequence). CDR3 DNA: TGTGCCAGTAGTATAGCCCACAGGGGACCCCCCACAAGGAGCAATCAGCCCCAGCATTTT. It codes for CASSIAHRGPPTRSNQPQHF.

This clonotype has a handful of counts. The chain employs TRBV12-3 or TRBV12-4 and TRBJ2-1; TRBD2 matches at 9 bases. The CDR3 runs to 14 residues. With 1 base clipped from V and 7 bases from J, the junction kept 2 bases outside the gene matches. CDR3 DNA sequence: TGTGCCAGCAGTTTAGAGCGGGGGGCAAATGAGCAGTTCTTC. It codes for CASSLERGANEQFF.

The CDR3 is CAISGTSSDTQYF. CDR3 nucleotide sequence: TGTGCCATCAGCGGGACTAGCTCCGATACGCAGTATTTT. This chain connects TRBV10-3 to TRBJ2-3, with 9 nucleotides matching TRBD2. In germline, CDR1 is ENHRY, CDR2 SYGVKD. The CDR3 length is 13 residues. Trimming at V came to 6 bases and at J to 6 bases, leaving 4 bases not matched to a gene.

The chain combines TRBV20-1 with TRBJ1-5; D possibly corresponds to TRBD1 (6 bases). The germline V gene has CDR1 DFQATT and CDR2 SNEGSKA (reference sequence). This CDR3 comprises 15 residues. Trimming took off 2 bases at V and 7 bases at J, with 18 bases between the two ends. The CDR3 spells CSARPPGAEGQPQHF. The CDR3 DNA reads TGCAGTGCTAGACCACCAGGGGCGGAGGGGCAGCCCCAGCATTTT.

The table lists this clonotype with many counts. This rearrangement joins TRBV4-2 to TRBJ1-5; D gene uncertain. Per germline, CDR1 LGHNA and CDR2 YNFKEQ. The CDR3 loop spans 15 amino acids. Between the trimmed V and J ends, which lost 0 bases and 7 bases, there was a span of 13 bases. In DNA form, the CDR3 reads TGTGCCAGCAGCCAAGATCTTGAGGGAAGACAGCCCCAGCATTTT. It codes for CASSQDLEGRQPQHF.

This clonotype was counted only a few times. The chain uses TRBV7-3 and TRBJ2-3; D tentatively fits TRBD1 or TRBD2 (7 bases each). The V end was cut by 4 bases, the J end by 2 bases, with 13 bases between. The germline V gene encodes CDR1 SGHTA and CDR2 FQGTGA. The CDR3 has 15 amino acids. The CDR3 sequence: CASSSQGGATDTQYF. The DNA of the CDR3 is TGTGCCAGCAGCTCCCAGGGGGGGGCCACAGATACGCAGTATTTT. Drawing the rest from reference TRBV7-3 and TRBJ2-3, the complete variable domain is GAGVSQTPSNKVTEKGKYVELRCDPISGHTALYWYRQSLGQGPEFLIYFQGTGAADDSGLPNDRFFAVRPEGSVSTLKIQRTERGDSAVYLCASSSQGGATDTQYFGPGTRLTVL.

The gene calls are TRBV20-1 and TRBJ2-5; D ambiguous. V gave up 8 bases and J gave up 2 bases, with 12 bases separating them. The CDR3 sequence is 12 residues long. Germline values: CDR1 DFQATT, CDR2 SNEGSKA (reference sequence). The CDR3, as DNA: TGCAGTCCAGATGGGAAACAAGAGACCCAGTACTTC. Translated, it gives CSPDGKQETQYF.

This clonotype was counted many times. The CDR3 DNA is TGTGCCAGCAGTGGGGCGTTACCGCTGAACACTGAAGCTTTCTTT. Translated, it gives CASSGALPLNTEAFF. V and J are TRBV28 and TRBJ1-1, with D possibly being TRBD1 (5 bases). This CDR3 has 15 amino acids. Trimming pared 5 bases from V and 0 bases from J, leaving 13 bases between. In germline, CDR1 is MDHEN, CDR2 SYDVKM.

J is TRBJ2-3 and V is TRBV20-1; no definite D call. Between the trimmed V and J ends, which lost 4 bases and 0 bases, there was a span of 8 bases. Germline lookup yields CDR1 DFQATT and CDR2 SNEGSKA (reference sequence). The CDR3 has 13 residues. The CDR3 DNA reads TGCAGTGCTATGGACCATAGCACAGATACGCAGTATTTT. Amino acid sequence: CSAMDHSTDTQYF.

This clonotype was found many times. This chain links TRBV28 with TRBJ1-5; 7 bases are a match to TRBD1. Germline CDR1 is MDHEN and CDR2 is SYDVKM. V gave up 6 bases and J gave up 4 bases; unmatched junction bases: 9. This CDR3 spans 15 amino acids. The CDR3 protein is CASRIRGQGNQPQHF. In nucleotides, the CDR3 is TGTGCCAGCAGAATAAGGGGGCAGGGGAATCAGCCCCAGCATTTT.

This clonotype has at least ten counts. CDR3 region: CASSYSGDTQYF. CDR3 sequence (DNA): TGTGCCAGCAGTTACTCAGGAGATACGCAGTATTTT. This chain links TRBV6-5 with TRBJ2-3; no firm D call. Germline values: CDR1 MNHEY, CDR2 SVGAGI. This CDR3 spans 12 amino acids. V lost 0 bases and J lost 5, with 3 bases in between.

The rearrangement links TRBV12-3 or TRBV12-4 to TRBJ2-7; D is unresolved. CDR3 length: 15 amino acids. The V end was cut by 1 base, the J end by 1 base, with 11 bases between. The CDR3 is CASSLEGRPSYEQYF. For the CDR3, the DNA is TGTGCCAGCAGTTTAGAAGGCAGGCCATCCTACGAGCAGTACTTC.

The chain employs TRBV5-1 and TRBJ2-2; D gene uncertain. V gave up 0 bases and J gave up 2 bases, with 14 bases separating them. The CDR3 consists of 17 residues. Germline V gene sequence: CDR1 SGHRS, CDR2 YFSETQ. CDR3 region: CASSLGSSSSNTGELFF. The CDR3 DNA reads TGCGCCAGCAGCTTGGGGAGTTCCTCCTCAAACACCGGGGAGCTGTTTTTT.

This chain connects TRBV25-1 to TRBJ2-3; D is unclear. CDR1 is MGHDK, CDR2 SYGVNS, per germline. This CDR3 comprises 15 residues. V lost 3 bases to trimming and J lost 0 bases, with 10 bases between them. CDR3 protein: CASSDVGRSTDTQYF. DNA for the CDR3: TGTGCCAGCAGTGATGTCGGGCGAAGCACAGATACGCAGTATTTT.

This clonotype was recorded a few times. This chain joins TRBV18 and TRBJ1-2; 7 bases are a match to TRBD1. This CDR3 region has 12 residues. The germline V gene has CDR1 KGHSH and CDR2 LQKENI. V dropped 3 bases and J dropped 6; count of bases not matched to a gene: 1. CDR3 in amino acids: CASSPGTDGYTF. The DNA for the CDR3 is TGTGCCAGCTCACCTGGGACAGATGGCTACACCTTC.

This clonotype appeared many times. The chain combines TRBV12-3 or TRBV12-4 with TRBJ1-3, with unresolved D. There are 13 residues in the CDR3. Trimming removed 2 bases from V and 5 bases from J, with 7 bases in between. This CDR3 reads CASSLYSRNTIYF. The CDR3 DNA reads TGTGCCAGCAGTTTATACTCCCGAAACACCATATATTTT.